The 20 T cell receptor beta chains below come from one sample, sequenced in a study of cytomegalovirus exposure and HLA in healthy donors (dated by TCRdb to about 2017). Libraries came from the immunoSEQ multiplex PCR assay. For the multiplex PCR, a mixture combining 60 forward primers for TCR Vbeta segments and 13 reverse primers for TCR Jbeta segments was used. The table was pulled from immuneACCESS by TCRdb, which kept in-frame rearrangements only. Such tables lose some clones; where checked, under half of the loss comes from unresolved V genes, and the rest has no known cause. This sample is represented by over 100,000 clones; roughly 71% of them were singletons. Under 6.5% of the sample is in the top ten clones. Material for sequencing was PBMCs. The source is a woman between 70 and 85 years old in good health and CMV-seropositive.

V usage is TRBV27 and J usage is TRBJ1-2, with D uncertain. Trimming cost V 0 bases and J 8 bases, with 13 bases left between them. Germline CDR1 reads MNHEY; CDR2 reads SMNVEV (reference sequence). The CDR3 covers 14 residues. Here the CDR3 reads CASSLSLGSGGYTF. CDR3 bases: TGTGCCAGCAGTTTATCACTCGGATCGGGAGGCTACACCTTC.

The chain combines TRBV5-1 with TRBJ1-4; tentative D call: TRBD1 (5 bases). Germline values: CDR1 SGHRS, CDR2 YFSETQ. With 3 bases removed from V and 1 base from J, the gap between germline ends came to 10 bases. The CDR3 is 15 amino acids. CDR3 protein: CASSSLGGTNEKLFF. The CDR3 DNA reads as TGCGCCAGCAGCTCCCTGGGGGGAACTAATGAAAAACTGTTTTTT.

CDR3 region: CASSRQTTNEKLFF. DNA for the CDR3: TGTGCCAGCAGCCGACAGACAACTAATGAAAAACTGTTTTTT. The rearrangement uses TRBV6-5 and TRBJ1-4; perhaps TRBD1 as D (5 bases). The germline V gene encodes CDR1 MNHEY and CDR2 SVGAGI. The V gene lost 6 bases and the J gene lost 0 bases, with 8 bases spanning the gap. CDR3 length: 14 residues.

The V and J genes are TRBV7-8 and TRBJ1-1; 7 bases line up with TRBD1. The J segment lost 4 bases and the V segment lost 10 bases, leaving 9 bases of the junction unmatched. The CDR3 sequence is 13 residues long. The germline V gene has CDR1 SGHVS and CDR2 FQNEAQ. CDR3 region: CATTGALFTEAFF. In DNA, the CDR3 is TGTGCCACCACAGGGGCATTGTTCACTGAAGCTTTCTTT. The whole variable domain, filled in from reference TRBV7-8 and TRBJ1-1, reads GAGVSQSPRYKVAKRGQDVALRCDPISGHVSLFWYQQALGQGPEFLTYFQNEAQLDKSGLPSDRFFAERPEGSVSTLKIQRTQQEDSAVYLCATTGALFTEAFFGQGTRLTVV.

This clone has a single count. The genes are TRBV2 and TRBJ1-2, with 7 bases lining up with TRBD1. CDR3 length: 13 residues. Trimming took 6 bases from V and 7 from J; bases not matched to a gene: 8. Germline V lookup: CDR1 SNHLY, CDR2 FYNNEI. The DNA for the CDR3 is TGTGCCAGCAGGGAGGACAGGAATATTGGCTACACCTTC. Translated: CASREDRNIGYTF.

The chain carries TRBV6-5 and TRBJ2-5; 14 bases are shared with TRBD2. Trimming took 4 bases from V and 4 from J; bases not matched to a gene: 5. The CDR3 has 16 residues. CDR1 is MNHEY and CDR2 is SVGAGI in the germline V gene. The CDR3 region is CASSSRTSGGIETQYF. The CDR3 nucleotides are TGTGCCAGCAGTTCCCGGACTAGCGGGGGGATAGAGACCCAGTACTTC.

In DNA, the CDR3 is TGTGCCAGCAGCTGGGGACAGGGAGGCGAGCAGTACTTC. Translating gives CASSWGQGGEQYF. The rearrangement links TRBV7-9 to TRBJ2-7; 9 nucleotides match TRBD1. The junction had 4 bases not matched to a gene; V was cut back by 4 bases and J by 6 bases. Germline V gene data show CDR1 as SEHNR and CDR2 as FQNEAQ (reference sequence). The length of the CDR3 is 13 residues.

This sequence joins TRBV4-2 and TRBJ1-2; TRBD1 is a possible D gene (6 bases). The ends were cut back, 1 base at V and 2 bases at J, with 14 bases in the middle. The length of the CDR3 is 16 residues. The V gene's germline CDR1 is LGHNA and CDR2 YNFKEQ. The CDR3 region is CASSQALGQSNYGYTF. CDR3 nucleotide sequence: TGTGCCAGCAGCCAAGCCCTCGGACAGAGCAACTATGGCTACACCTTC.

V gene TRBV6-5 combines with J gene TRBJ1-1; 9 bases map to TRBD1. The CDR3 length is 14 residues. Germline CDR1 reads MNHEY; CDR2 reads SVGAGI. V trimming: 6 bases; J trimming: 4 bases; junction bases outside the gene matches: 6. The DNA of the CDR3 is TGTGCCAGCAGCCAGGGACAGGGTGTCACTGAAGCTTTCTTT. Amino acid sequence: CASSQGQGVTEAFF.

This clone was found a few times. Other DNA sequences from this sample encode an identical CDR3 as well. The CDR3 here is CASSYSTTGNYGYTF. Here the CDR3 DNA reads TGTGCCAGCAGTTACTCCACCACAGGGAACTATGGCTACACCTTC. This chain joins TRBV6-5 and TRBJ1-2; weak D call: TRBD1 (6 bases). V dropped 0 bases and J dropped 2 bases, with 10 bases sitting between them. Germline V gene lookup returns CDR1 MNHEY and CDR2 SVGAGI. CDR3 size: 15 residues.

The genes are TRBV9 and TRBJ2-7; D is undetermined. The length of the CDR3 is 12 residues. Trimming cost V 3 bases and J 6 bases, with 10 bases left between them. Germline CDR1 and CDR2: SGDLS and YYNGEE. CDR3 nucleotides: TGTGCCAGCAGCGACGAAATCGGCGAGCAGTACTTC. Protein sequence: CASSDEIGEQYF.

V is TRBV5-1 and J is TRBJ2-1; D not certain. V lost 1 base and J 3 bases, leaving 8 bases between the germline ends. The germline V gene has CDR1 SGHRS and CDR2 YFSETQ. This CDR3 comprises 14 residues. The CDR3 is CASSLMSSYNEQFF. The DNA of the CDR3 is TGCGCCAGCAGCTTGATGTCTAGCTACAATGAGCAGTTCTTC.

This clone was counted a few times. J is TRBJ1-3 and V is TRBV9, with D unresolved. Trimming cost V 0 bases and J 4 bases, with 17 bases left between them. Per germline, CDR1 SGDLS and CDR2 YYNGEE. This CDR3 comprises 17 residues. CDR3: CASSVDRRREEGNTIYF. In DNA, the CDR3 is TGTGCCAGCAGCGTAGATAGGAGGCGCGAAGAAGGAAACACCATATATTTT.

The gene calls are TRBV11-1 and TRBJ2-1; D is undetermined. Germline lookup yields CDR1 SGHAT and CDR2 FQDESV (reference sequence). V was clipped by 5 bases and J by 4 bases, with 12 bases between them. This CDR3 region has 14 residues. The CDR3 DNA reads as TGTGCCAGCAGCCTCAGTTCCGTTTACAATGAGCAGTTCTTC. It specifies CASSLSSVYNEQFF. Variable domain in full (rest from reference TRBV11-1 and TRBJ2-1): EAEVAQSPRYKITEKSQAVAFWCDPISGHATLYWYRQILGQGPELLVQFQDESVVDDSQLPKDRFSAERLKGVDSTLKIQPAELGDSAMYLCASSLSSVYNEQFFGPGTRLTVL.

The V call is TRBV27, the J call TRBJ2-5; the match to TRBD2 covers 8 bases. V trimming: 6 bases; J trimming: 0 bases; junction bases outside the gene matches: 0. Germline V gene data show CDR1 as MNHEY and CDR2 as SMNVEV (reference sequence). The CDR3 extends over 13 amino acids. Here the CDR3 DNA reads TGTGCCAGCAGACTAGCGGACCAAGAGACCCAGTACTTC. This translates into CASRLADQETQYF.

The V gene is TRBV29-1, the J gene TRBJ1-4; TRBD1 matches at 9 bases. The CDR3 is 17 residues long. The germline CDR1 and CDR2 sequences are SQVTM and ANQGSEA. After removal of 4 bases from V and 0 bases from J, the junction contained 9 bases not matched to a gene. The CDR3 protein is CSVAPGQGDATNEKLFF. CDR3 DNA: TGCAGCGTTGCTCCGGGACAGGGTGATGCAACTAATGAAAAACTGTTTTTT.

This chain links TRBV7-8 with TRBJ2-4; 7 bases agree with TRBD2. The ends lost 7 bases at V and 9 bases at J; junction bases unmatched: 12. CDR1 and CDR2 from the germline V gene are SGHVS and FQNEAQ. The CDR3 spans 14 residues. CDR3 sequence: CASTPGSREGIQYF. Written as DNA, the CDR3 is TGTGCCAGCACCCCAGGGTCCAGGGAGGGCATTCAGTACTTC.

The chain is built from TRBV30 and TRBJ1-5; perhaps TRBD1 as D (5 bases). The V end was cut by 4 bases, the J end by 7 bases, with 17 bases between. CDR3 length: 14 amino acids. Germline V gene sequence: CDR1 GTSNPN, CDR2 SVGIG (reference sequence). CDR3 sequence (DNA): TGTGCCTGGAAACTAACGGGGGAGGGCCAGCCCCAGCATTTT. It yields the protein CAWKLTGEGQPQHF.

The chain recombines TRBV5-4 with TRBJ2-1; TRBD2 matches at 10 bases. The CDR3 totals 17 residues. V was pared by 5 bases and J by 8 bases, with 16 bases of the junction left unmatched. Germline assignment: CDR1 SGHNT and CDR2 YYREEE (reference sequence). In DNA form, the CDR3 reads TGTGCCAGCAGATCTCACCTGGGACTAGCGAAGGTCGATGAGCAGTTCTTC. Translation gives CASRSHLGLAKVDEQFF.

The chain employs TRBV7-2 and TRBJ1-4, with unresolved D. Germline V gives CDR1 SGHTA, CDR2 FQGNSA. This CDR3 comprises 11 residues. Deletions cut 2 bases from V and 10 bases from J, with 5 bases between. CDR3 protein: CASSLSGKLFF. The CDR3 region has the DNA TGTGCCAGCAGCTTATCGGGAAAACTGTTTTTT. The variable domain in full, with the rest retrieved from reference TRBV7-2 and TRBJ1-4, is GAGVSQSPSNKVTEKGKDVELRCDPISGHTALYWYRQSLGQGLEFLIYFQGNSAPDKSGLPSDRFSAERTGGSVSTLTIQRTQQEDSAVYLCASSLSGKLFFGSGTQLSVL.